The sequence of this T cell receptor beta chain was determined in a study of type 1 and type 2 diabetes patients (dated by TCRdb to 2016 to 2017). About the full investigation: Nine type 1 diabetes patients, four type 2 diabetes patients and roughly six nondiabetic controls, all recruited in China, made up the cohort. Across the study, CD4+ and CD8+ T cells were positively selected from PBMCs by means of CD4 or CD8 MicroBeads on MACS columns. The whole study generated about 20 million paired-end reads. TCRbeta repertoires were profiled by high-throughput sequencing in the study to compare type 1 diabetes, type 2 diabetes and nondiabetic individuals. Type 2 diabetes patients were included as a disease comparison group for the type 1 diabetes patients. Comparing approximately 21-cycle and 25-cycle amplification showed similar V gene usage, suggesting similar primer efficiencies and random PCR bias. Paired-end sequencing of TCRbeta libraries was performed on Illumina HiSeq 2000 or MiSeq instruments.

This clonotype was picked up a small number of times. Its recognized antigen is unknown. Per-base quality was not reported, and no clone a single base away is much larger than it. Overall study outcomes, separate from this receptor: The study groups were not matched for age and gender, which could bias interpretation. V and J gene usage patterns of type 2 diabetes and control samples were highly correlated, averaging around 0.97 between samples. Because only a limited number of T2D and control samples were sequenced, some T1D-only HECs might also be present in more T2D or control samples. Only a few highly-expanded CD4+ clones (median one) were found in type 2 diabetes patients, and these clones made up a median roughly 3.6% of reads. In both CD4+ and CD8+ T cells, type 2 diabetes repertoires were highly diverse and significantly more diverse than type 1 diabetes repertoires.

Sequenced using an Illumina MiSeq. TCRbeta CDR3 amplification used genomic DNA from the sorted T cell subsets as template. The TCRbeta CDR3 region was amplified by multiplex PCR with 30 forward and 13 reverse primers. AMPure XP beads were used to purify the PCR products, after which a second roughly 23-cycle PCR added indices and adaptors. Before sequencing, the libraries were purified from gel with the QIAquick Gel Extraction Kit. Regarding the original processing steps: Paired-end reads were merged using FLASH and were aligned with IgBLAST to IMGT V, D and J germline references. Reads with less than 70% alignment identity to germline references were removed, leaving roughly 12,000,000 reads across the study. CDR3 boundaries, reading frame and productivity were assigned following IMGT definitions. Highly-expanded clones were defined as clones at or above 1% of reads, and diversity was measured by normalized Shannon entropy. Unpaired two-tailed t-tests were used to test for differences in Shannon entropy between groups. TCRdb itself trimmed the public reads at Q25 with fastp, ran MiXCR and retained productive beta chains. Entries are consolidated by CDR3 protein sequence, retaining the most common genes and DNA. TCRdb's processing, not the authors' own work, is the source of the V and J calls. The sample has under 300,000 distinct CDR3 sequences on record, 40% to 50% of them singletons. Approximately 14% of the sample is in the top ten clones.

The CDR3 goes from the cysteine to the phenylalanine over 14 residues. The DNA shown is the 42-base CDR3, in frame from base 1. CDR1 is given as LNHDA and CDR2 as SQIVND, both from the germline V gene (reference sequence). Clipping removes 9 bases from V and 8 bases from J, with 12 as the unmatched junction base count. Every diabetic patient fulfilled standard classification criteria for type 1 or type 2 diabetes, and glucose and C-peptide were evaluated using WHO-recommended methods. Exclusion applied to any donor with other autoimmune diseases or infections within the previous four weeks. Roughly 11 milliliters of peripheral blood were drawn from each participant. LymphoPrep density separation was used to isolate PBMCs.

The material sequenced was peripheral blood mononuclear cells (PBMCs). Here the chain combines TRBV19 and TRBJ2-2, and 7 junction bases match TRBD1. This receptor was taken from a man between 18 and 35 years old with type 2 diabetes. The nucleotide sequence is given as TGTGCCAGCCTAGGGACAGCTTGGGGTGGGGAGCTGTTTTTT. The encoded protein is CASLGTAWGGELFF.